This T cell receptor (beta chain) originates from a study of quantifying T cell responses using KT2 cells. Study-level information: cDNA was made from DNase-treated RNA using alpha and beta constant primers. Study-level results: Even the lowest spike-in, about one KT2 cell per 100,000 PBMC, yielded detectable KT2 sequences.

This CDR3 comprises 13 residues. Trimming pared 2 bases from V and 3 bases from J, leaving 5 bases between. Germline V lookup: CDR1 SNHLY, CDR2 FYNNEI. Comment on this clonotype: Its specificity is not known.

Each cDNA got a UMI-containing oligo ligated at its 3' end. The first PCR ran roughly 4 cycles with an equimolar RC1.1 and RC1.2 beta primer mix. Each CDR3 protein is one row after TCRdb ran MiXCR on the UMI-ligation and nested PCR reads. The sample includes 45,000 to 65,000 distinct CDR3 sequences, around an eighth of them seen just once. Unfractionated PBMC were spiked with known numbers of KT2 clone cells. The sample comprised PBMCs spiked with cells of the T cell clone KT2. The origin of this receptor is a human donor. This chain joins TRBV2 and TRBJ1-5; D gene unclear. The CDR3 reads CASSELVNQPQHF. DNA of the CDR3: TGTGCCAGCAGTGAATTGGTCAATCAGCCCCAGCATTTT.